This T cell receptor beta chain was sequenced during a study of blood T cell repertoires in COVID-19. Study as a whole: Some COVID-19 samples were acute and others convalescent; all came from the United States, Italy and Spain. Nucleic acid was either cDNA or gDNA, and it came from T cells, B-cell-depleted T cells, or PBMCs.

The CDR3 has 15 amino acids. With 2 bases removed from V and 8 bases from J, the gap between germline ends came to 18 bases. Germline CDR1 SEHNR, CDR2 FQNEAQ (reference sequence). This clone appeared a few times. In the source study's methods: From reference gene primer amplification, estimates of nucleated cell counts were derived. Assay used: immunoSEQ multiplex PCR; TCRdb lists only in-frame clones, some missing. Clonal size and the V and J genes are those of that table, whereas D and trimming came from the DNA. The sample includes about 200,000 clones, about 85% of them seen just once. The specimen was peripheral blood. This TCR was sampled from a woman of 80 years or more with acute or convalescent COVID-19. The chain combines TRBV7-9 with TRBJ1-1; D gene uncertain. DNA for the CDR3: TGTGCCAGCAGCTTACGGGGTGGACTTAATCAAGAAGCTTTCTTT. The encoded protein is CASSLRGGLNQEAFF.